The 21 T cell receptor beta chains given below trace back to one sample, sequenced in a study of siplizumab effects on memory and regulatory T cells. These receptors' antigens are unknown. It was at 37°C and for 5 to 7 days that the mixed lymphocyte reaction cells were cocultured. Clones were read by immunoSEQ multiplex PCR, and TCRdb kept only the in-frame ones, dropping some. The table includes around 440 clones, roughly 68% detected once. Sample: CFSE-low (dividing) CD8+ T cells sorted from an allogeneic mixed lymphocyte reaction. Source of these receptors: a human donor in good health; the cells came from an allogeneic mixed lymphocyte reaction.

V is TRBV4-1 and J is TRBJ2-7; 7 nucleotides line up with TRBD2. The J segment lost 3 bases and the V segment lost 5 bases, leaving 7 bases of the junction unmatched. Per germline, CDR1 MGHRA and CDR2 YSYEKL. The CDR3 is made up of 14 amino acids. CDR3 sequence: CASSTSRGYYEQYF. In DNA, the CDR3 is TGCGCCAGCAGCACCTCGCGGGGGTACTACGAGCAGTACTTC.

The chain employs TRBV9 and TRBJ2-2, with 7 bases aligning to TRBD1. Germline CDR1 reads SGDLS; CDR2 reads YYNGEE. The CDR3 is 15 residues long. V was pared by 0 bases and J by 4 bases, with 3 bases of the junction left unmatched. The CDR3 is CASSVGAGGTGELFF. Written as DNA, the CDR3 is TGTGCCAGCAGCGTAGGTGCAGGGGGCACCGGGGAGCTGTTTTTT.

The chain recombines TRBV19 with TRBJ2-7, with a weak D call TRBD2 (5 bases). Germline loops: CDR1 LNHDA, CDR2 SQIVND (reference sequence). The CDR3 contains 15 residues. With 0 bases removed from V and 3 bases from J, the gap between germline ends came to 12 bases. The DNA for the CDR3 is TGTGCCAGTAGTATAGACGGACTGGATTACTACGAGCAGTACTTC. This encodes CASSIDGLDYYEQYF.

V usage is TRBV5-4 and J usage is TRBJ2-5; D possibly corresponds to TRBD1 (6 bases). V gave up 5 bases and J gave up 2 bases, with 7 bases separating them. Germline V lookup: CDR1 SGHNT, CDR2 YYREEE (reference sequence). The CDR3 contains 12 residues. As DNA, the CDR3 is TGTGCCAGCAGGGACAGTCAAGAGACCCAGTACTTC. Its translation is CASRDSQETQYF.

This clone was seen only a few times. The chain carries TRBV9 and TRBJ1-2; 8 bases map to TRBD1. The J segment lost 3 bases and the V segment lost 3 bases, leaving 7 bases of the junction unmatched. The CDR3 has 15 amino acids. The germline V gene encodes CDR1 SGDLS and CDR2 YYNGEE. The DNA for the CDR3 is TGTGCCAGCAGCGGTAGCAAACAGGGGGACTATGGCTACACCTTC. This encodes CASSGSKQGDYGYTF.

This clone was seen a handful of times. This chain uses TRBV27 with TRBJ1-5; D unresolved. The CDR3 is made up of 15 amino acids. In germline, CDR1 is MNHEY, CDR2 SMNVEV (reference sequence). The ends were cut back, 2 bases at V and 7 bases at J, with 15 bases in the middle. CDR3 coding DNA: TGTGCCAGCAGTTTAAGTTTAGGGTCGGGGCAGCCCCAGCATTTT. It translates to CASSLSLGSGQPQHF.

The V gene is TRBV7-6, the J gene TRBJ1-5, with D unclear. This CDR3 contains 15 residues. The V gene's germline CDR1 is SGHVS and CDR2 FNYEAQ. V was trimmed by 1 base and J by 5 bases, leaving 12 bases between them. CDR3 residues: CASSLEARSDQPQHF. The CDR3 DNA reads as TGTGCCAGCAGCTTAGAGGCGCGATCCGATCAGCCCCAGCATTTT.

CDR3 amino acids: CASRHFRRYGNTIYF. CDR3 coding DNA: TGCGCCAGCAGGCACTTCAGGAGGTACGGAAACACCATATATTTT. This sequence joins TRBV10-1 and TRBJ1-3; no clear D gene. The germline gives CDR1 WNHNN, CDR2 SYGVQD (reference sequence). The length of the CDR3 is 15 residues. V shed 6 bases and J shed 4 bases, with 16 bases lying between them.

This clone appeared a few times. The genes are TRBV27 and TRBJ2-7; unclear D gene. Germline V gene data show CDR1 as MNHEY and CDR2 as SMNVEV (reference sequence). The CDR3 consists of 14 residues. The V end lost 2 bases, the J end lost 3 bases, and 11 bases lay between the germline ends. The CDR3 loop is CASSLRRSHYEQYF. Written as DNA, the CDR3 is TGTGCCAGCAGTTTAAGGCGGTCCCACTACGAGCAGTACTTC.

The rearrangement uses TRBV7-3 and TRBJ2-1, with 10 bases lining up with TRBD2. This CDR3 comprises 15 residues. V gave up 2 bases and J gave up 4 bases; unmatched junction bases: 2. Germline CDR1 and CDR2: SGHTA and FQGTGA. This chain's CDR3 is CASSLLAGEYNEQFF. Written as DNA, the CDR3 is TGTGCCAGCAGCTTACTAGCGGGAGAATACAATGAGCAGTTCTTC.

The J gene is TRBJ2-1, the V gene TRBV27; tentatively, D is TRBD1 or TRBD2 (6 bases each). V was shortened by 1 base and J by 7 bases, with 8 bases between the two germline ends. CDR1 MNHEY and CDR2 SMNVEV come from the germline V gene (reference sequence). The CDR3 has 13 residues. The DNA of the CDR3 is TGTGCCAGCAGTTTATTAGGGGGGAATGAGCAGTTCTTC. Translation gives CASSLLGGNEQFF.

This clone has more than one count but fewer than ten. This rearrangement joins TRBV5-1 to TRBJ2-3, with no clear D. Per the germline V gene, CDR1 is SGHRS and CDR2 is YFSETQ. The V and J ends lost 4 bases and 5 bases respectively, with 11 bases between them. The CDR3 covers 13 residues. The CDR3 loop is CASSPDLEDTQYF. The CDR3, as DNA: TGCGCCAGCAGCCCGGACCTTGAAGATACGCAGTATTTT.

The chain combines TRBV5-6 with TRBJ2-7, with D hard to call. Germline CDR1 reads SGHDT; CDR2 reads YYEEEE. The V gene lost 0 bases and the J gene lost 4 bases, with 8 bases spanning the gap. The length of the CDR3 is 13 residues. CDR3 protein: CASSLGVSYEQYF. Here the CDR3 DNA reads TGTGCCAGCAGCTTGGGGGTATCATACGAGCAGTACTTC.

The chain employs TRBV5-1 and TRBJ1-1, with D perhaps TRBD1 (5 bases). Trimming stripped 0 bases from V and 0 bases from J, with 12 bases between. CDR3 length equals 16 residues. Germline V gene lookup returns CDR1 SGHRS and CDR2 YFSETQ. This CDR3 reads CASSLAPGRVNTEAFF. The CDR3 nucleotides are TGCGCCAGCAGCTTGGCCCCGGGACGGGTGAACACTGAAGCTTTCTTT.

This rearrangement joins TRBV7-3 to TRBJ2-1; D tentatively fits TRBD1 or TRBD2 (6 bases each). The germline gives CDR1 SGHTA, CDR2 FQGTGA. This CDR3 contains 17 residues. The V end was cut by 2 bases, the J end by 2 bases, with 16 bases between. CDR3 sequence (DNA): TGTGCCAGCAGCTTAGGACGGGGGACAACCCCCTACAATGAGCAGTTCTTC. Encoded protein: CASSLGRGTTPYNEQFF.

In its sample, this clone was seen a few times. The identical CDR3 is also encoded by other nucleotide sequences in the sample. CDR3 bases: TGCGCCAGCAGCTTCGGGACAGGAGACTACGAGCAGTACTTC. Encoded protein: CASSFGTGDYEQYF. The V call is TRBV5-1, the J call TRBJ2-7; TRBD1 matches 8 bases. CDR3 size: 14 residues. The ends lost 2 bases at V and 3 bases at J; junction bases unmatched: 4. Germline assignment: CDR1 SGHRS and CDR2 YFSETQ. The full variable domain, completed using reference TRBV5-1 and TRBJ2-7, is KAGVTQTPRYLIKTRGQQVTLSCSPISGHRSVSWYQQTPGQGLQFLFEYFSETQRNKGNFPGRFSGRQFSNSRSEMNVSTLELGDSALYLCASSFGTGDYEQYFGPGTRLTVT.

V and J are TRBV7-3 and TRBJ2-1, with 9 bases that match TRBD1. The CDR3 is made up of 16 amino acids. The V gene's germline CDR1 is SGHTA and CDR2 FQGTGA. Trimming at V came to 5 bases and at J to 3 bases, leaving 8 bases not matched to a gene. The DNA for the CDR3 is TGTGCCAGCAGCCCCCAGACAGGGGGGATCTACAATGAGCAGTTCTTC. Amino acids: CASSPQTGGIYNEQFF.

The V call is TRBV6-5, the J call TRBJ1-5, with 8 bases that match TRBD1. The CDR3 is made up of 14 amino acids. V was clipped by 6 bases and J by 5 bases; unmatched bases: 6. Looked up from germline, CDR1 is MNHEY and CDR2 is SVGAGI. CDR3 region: CASSPDREYQPQHF. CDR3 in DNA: TGTGCCAGCAGCCCGGACAGGGAGTATCAGCCCCAGCATTTT.

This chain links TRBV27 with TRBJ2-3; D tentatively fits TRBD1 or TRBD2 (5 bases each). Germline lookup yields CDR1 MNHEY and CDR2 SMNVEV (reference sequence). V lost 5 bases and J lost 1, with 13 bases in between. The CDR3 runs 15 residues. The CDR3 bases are TGTGCCAGCAGTGATCCGGGACCCGGCACAGATACGCAGTATTTT. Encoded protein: CASSDPGPGTDTQYF.

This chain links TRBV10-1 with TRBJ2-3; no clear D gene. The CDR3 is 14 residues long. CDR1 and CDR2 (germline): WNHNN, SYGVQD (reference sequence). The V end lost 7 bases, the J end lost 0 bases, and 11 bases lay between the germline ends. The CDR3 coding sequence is TGCGCCAGCAATATGGGAACTAGCACAGATACGCAGTATTTT. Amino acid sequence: CASNMGTSTDTQYF.

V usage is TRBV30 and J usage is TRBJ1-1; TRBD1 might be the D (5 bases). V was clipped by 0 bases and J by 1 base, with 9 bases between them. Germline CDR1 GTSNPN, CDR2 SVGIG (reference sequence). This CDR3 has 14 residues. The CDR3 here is CAWSVSRENTEAFF. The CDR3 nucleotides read TGTGCCTGGAGTGTCTCCAGGGAGAACACTGAAGCTTTCTTT.